The entry below gives a single T cell receptor beta chain sequence along with its context. Antigen specificity is unknown. Other DNA variants within this sample encode the same CDR3. Naive-designated CD8 cells lacked CD45RO, were positively enriched for CCR7, and omitted terminally differentiated effector memory CD45RA+ cells. In the sorted-subset replicate PCRs, 150 to 200 ng DNA, around 30,000 T cell genomes, was used. This table comes from immunoSEQ multiplex PCR, and its TCRdb copy is limited to in-frame clones, with some not included. The sample consists of about 2 million clones, about 95% of them appearing once. The CDR3 length is 14 residues. Trimming removed 0 bases from V and 3 bases from J, with 8 bases in between. Germline lookup yields CDR1 SGHDN and CDR2 FVKESK. These data come from a study of shared clonotypes between healthy human individuals. The overall study: With ages of 18 to 49, the donors were two women and a few men. Study conclusions and caveats: Rarefaction indicated that sorted-subset sequencing remained incomplete although depth was large.

The chain couples TRBV14 to TRBJ1-2; a weak D match, TRBD1 (5 bases). The receptor's source is a man aged 18 to 30 in good health. Material for sequencing was naive CD8+ T cells sorted from blood. The CDR3 DNA is TGTGCCAGCAGCCAAGATGCGGGGGACTATGGCTACACCTTC. Its protein product is CASSQDAGDYGYTF.